This T cell receptor (beta chain) emerged from a study of shared clonotypes between healthy human individuals. General observations from the study: Shared clonotypes across all four donors exceeded non-shared ones in generation probability.

The DNA input per sorted-subset replicate PCR was 200 ng, corresponding to around 28,000 T cell genomes. Here immunoSEQ multiplex PCR was the method, and the copy in TCRdb shows in-frame clones only, minus some. The repertoire holds some 630,000 clones, with more than 70% as singletons. Trimming left V 1 base short and J 0 bases short, with 9 bases between. The CDR3 extends over 14 amino acids. Germline CDR1 GTSNPN, CDR2 SVGIG (reference sequence). About this clone itself: The antigen remains undetermined.

The TCR was taken from a woman aged 25 to 39 in good health. Sequenced input: memory CD4+ T cells sorted from blood. Stated subset: CD45RA-negative fraction. The V gene is TRBV30, the J gene TRBJ1-1, with a weak D call TRBD1 (6 bases). CDR3 DNA: TGTGCCTGGAGTGAACAGGGCATGAACACTGAAGCTTTCTTT. The encoded protein is CAWSEQGMNTEAFF.